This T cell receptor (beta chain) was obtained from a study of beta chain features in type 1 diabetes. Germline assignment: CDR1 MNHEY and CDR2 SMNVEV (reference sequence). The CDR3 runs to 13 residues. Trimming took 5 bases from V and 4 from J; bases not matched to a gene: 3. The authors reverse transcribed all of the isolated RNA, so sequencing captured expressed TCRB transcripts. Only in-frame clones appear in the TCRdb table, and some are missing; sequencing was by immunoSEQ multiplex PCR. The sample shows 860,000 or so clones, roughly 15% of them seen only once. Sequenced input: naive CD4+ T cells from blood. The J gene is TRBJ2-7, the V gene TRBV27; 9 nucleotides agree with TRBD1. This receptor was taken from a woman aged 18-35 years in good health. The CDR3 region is CASSQQGAYEQYF. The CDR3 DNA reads TGTGCCAGCAGTCAACAGGGGGCATACGAGCAGTACTTC.